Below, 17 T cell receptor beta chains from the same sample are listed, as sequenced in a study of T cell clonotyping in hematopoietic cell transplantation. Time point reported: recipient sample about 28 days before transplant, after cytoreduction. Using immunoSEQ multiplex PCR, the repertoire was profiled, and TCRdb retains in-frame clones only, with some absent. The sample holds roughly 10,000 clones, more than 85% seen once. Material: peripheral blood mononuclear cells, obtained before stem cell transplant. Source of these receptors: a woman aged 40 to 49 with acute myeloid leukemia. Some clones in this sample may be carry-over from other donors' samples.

DNA for the CDR3: TGTGCCAGTATCAACAGGGTCGGTGAAGCTTTCTTT. Translated: CASINRVGEAFF. The rearrangement links TRBV19 to TRBJ1-1; tentatively, D is TRBD1 (6 bases). V was pared by 7 bases and J by 7 bases, with 13 bases between. Per the germline V gene, CDR1 is LNHDA and CDR2 is SQIVND (reference sequence). The CDR3 contains 12 residues. Together with reference TRBV19 and TRBJ1-1, the CDR3 gives the full variable domain: DGGITQSPKYLFRKEGQNVTLSCEQNLNHDAMYWYRQDPGQGLRLIYYSQIVNDFQKGDIAEGYSVSREKKESFPLTVTSAQKNPTAFYLCASINRVGEAFFGQGTRLTVV.

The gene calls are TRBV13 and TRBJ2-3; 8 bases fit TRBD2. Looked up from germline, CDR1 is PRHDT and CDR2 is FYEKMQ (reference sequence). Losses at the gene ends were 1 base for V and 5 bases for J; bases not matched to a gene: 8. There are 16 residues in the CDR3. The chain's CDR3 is CASSLATSGARDTQYF. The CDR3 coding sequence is TGTGCCAGCAGCTTAGCTACTAGCGGAGCACGAGATACGCAGTATTTT.

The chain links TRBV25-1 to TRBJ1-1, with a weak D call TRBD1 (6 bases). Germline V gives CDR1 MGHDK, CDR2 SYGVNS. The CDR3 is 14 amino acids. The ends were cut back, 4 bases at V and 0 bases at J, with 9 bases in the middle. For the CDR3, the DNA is TGTGCCAGCAGTGTTACAGGGATGAACACTGAAGCTTTCTTT. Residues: CASSVTGMNTEAFF.

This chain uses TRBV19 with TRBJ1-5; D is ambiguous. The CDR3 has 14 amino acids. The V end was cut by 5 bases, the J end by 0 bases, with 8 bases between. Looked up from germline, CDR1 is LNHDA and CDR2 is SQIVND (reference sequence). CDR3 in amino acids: CASSPVNSNQPQHF. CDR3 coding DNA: TGTGCCAGTAGTCCAGTTAATAGCAATCAGCCCCAGCATTTT.

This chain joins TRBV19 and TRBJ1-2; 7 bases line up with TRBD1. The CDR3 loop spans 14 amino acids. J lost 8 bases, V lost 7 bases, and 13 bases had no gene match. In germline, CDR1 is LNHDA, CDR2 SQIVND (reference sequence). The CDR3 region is CASTQGGRGYGYTF. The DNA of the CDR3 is TGTGCCAGTACCCAAGGGGGCCGGGGGTACGGCTACACCTTC.

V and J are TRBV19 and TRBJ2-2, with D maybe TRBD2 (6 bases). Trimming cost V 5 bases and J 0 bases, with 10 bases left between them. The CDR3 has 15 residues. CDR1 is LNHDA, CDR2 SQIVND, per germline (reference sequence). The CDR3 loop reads CASSRAGSNTGELFF. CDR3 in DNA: TGTGCCAGTAGTCGAGCGGGTTCGAACACCGGGGAGCTGTTTTTT.

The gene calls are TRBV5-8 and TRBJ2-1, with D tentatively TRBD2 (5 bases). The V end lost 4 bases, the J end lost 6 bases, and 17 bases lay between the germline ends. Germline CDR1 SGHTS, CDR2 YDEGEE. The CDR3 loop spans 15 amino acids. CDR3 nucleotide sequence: TGTGCCAGCAGCGCTTGGAGTGCACGGGGCAATGAGCAGTTCTTC. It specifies CASSAWSARGNEQFF.

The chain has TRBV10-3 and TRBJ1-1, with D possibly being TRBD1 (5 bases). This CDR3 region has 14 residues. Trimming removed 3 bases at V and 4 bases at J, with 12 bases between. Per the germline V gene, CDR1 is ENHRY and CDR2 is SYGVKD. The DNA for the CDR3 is TGTGCCATCAGTGAATCCTCGAGGGGCACTGAAGCTTTCTTT. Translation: CAISESSRGTEAFF.

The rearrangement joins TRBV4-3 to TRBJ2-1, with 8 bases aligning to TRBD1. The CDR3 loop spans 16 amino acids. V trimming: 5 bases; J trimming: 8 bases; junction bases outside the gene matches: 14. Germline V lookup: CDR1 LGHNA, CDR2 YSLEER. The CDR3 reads CASSTGTGGFFDEQFF. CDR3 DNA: TGCGCCAGCAGCACGGGAACAGGGGGGTTTTTCGATGAGCAGTTCTTC.

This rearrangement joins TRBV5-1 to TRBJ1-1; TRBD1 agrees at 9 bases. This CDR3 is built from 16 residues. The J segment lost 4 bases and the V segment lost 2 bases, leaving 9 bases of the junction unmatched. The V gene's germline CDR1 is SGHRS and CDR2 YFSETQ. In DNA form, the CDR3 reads TGCGCCAGCAGCTTCCTAGGACAGGGGAAAGGCACTGAAGCTTTCTTT. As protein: CASSFLGQGKGTEAFF.

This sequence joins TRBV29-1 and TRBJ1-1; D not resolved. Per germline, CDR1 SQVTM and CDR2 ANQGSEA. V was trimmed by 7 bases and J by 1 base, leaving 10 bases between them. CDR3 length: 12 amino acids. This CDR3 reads CSDESSNTEAFF. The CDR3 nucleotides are TGCAGCGACGAATCGTCGAACACTGAAGCTTTCTTT.

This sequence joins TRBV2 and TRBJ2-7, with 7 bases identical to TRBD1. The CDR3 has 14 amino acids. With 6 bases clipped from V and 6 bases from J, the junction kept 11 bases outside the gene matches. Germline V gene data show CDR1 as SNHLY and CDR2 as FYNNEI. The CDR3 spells CASRGDSSAGEQYF. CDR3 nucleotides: TGTGCCAGCAGGGGGGACAGTTCGGCGGGCGAGCAGTACTTC. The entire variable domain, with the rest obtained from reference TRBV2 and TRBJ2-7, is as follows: EPEVTQTPSHQVTQMGQEVILRCVPISNHLYFYWYRQILGQKVEFLVSFYNNEISEKSEIFDDQFSVERPDGSNFTLKIRSTKLEDSAMYFCASRGDSSAGEQYFGPGTRLTVT.

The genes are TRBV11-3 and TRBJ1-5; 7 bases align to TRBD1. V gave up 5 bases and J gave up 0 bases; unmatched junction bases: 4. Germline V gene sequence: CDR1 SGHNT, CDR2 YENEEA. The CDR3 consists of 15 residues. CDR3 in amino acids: CASSTTGPSNQPQHF. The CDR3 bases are TGTGCCAGCAGCACGACAGGGCCTAGCAATCAGCCCCAGCATTTT.

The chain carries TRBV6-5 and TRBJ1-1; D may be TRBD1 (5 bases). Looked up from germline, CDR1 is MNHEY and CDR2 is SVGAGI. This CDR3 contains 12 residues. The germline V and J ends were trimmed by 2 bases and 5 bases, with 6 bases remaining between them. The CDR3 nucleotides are TGTGCCAGCAGTTACGGGGGAACTGAAGCTTTCTTT. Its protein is CASSYGGTEAFF.

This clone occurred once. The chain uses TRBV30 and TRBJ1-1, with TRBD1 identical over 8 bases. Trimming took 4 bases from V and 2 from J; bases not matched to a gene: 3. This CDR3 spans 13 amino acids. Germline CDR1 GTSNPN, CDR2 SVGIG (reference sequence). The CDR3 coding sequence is TGTGCCTGGACAGGGGGCTTTAACACTGAAGCTTTCTTT. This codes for CAWTGGFNTEAFF.

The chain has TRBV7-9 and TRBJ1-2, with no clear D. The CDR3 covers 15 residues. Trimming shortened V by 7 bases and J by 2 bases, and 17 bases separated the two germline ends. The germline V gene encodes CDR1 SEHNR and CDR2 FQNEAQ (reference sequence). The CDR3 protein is CASTMIGKANYGYTF. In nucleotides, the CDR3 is TGTGCCAGCACCATGATTGGGAAAGCCAACTATGGCTACACCTTC. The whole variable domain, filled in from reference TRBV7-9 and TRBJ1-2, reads DTGVSQNPRHKITKRGQNVTFRCDPISEHNRLYWYRQTLGQGPEFLTYFQNEAQLEKSRLLSDRFSAERPKGSFSTLEIQRTEQGDSAMYLCASTMIGKANYGYTFGSGTRLTVV.

As DNA, the CDR3 is TGTGCCAGCAGTTACAGCCCGGCAGGGGGCATGAATGAGCAGTTCTTC. Translation: CASSYSPAGGMNEQFF. The rearrangement uses TRBV6-5 and TRBJ2-1; 8 bases are shared with TRBD1. This CDR3 is 16 amino acids long. V lost 2 bases to trimming and J lost 7 bases; unmatched junction nucleotides: 10. Per the germline V gene, CDR1 is MNHEY and CDR2 is SVGAGI.